The clone carrying this T cell receptor (beta chain) has only one observation. Its antigen is not known. The data were obtained in a study of cytomegalovirus exposure and HLA in healthy donors. Findings and caveats of the study: A later analysis found that most CMV-associated TCR beta chains appeared HLA-restricted. Later, TCR association rates were found to vary by HLA locus, highest for DRB1 and lowest for HLA-C. Roughly uniform sequencing depth across donors was assumed, possibly incorrectly. V- and J-gene trimming of TCR beta was linked (in a later analysis) to a missense DCLRE1C variant.

Vbeta (60) and Jbeta (13) primers were used in the PCR. Clones were read by immunoSEQ multiplex PCR, and TCRdb kept only the in-frame ones, dropping some. The data show about 130,000 clones, with about 85% seen just once and about 1.5% held by the top ten. The TCR comes from a boy aged 5-17 years in good health and CMV-seronegative. Sequencing was performed on PBMCs.

The CDR3 loop reads CASSLRGRGEAFF. DNA for the CDR3: TGCGCCAGCAGCCTCAGGGGGCGGGGTGAAGCTTTCTTT. The rearrangement uses TRBV4-1 and TRBJ1-1, with 8 bases matching TRBD1. The germline V gene has CDR1 MGHRA and CDR2 YSYEKL. Germline trimming cut 4 bases from V and 7 bases from J; bases unmatched to any gene: 5. The CDR3 has 13 amino acids.